This TCR beta chain originates from a study of tumor and adjacent non-tumor tissue in lung cancer. This sample's RNA came from whole unsorted tissue. Note on this clonotype: Sequence at one end of the junction differs from germline and may be a read error.

CDR3 length equals 13 residues. From germline, CDR1 is SGHAT and CDR2 FQNNGV. The library came from three nested PCR rounds adapted from ARM-PCR protocols. A single record per CDR3 protein comes from TCRdb applying MiXCR to the multiplex PCR reads. The sample has over 100,000 distinct CDR3 sequences; roughly 80% are singletons. The specimen was lung tumor tissue. This sequence originates from a woman aged 55-75 years with non-small cell lung cancer. The rearrangement links TRBV11-2 to TRBJ2-2; a weak D match, TRBD2 (5 bases). The CDR3 bases are TGTGCCAGGAGCTTCGGGGTGCTCGGGGAGCTGTCTTTT. This translates into CARSFGVLGELSF. Full variable domain (rest looked up from reference TRBV11-2 and TRBJ2-2): EAGVAQSPRYKIIEKRQSVAFWCNPISGHATLYWYQQILGQGPKLLIQFQNNGVVDDSQLPKDRFSAERLKGVDSTLKIQPAKLEDSAVYLCARSFGVLGELSFGEGSRLTVL.